Reported below is one T cell receptor beta chain. Repertoires were generated with immunoSEQ multiplex PCR, while TCRdb's copy carries only in-frame clones and drops some. The profile shows some 150,000 clones, approximately 90% of them singletons. This sample is part of a study of radiation and T cells in renal cell carcinoma. The germline V gene encodes CDR1 LNHDA and CDR2 SQIVND (reference sequence). V was pared by 5 bases and J by 0 bases, with 17 bases between. This CDR3 contains 17 residues. Time point specified: blood 2 weeks post-SBRT. This sample's treatment: 15 Gy SBRT to primary tumor, nephrectomy 4 weeks later.

This chain uses TRBV19 with TRBJ1-3; D perhaps matches TRBD1 (5 bases). The source of this sequence is a woman in her forties or fifties with renal cell carcinoma. This sample comprised blood, obtained from a patient whose treatment included radiotherapy and nephrectomy. The CDR3 here is CASSPSRGFASGNTIYF. DNA of the CDR3: TGTGCCAGTAGTCCCTCTCGGGGGTTCGCCTCTGGAAACACCATATATTTT.